Each of the 32 T cell receptor beta chains below was sequenced from the same sample in a study of a mutant IDH1 vaccine in newly diagnosed glioma. Sequenced by immunoSEQ multiplex PCR; TCRdb stores in-frame clones only, minus some. The sample has roughly 46,000 clones, approximately 90% seen once. Time point reported: baseline, week 1 (first vaccination visit). Stated treatment: pre-vaccination baseline after standard-of-care therapy. The sample consisted of PBMCs, taken from a glioma patient treated with radiotherapy, temozolomide or both. Source of these receptors: a man in his forties with glioma.

V is TRBV5-1 and J is TRBJ2-5; D call uncertain. Germline V gene sequence: CDR1 SGHRS, CDR2 YFSETQ. The V gene lost 1 base and the J gene lost 5 bases, with 9 bases spanning the gap. This CDR3 spans 13 amino acids. The CDR3 loop reads CASSLLVSETQYF. As DNA, the CDR3 is TGCGCCAGCAGCTTGCTGGTCTCGGAGACCCAGTACTTC. Full variable domain (rest looked up from reference TRBV5-1 and TRBJ2-5): KAGVTQTPRYLIKTRGQQVTLSCSPISGHRSVSWYQQTPGQGLQFLFEYFSETQRNKGNFPGRFSGRQFSNSRSEMNVSTLELGDSALYLCASSLLVSETQYFGPGTRLLVL.

The chain links TRBV4-2 to TRBJ1-1, with D tentatively TRBD1 (6 bases). V was shortened by 1 base and J by 0 bases, with 12 bases between the two germline ends. The CDR3 extends over 16 amino acids. The V gene's germline CDR1 is LGHNA and CDR2 YNFKEQ. The CDR3 DNA follows: TGTGCCAGCAGCCAAGGAGCAGGGGTCTTGAACACTGAAGCTTTCTTT. It is translated as CASSQGAGVLNTEAFF.

The chain employs TRBV6-1 and TRBJ2-7; D not resolved. V lost 0 bases and J 0 bases, leaving 12 bases between the germline ends. From germline, CDR1 is MNHNS and CDR2 SASEGT. This CDR3 region has 16 residues. As DNA, the CDR3 is TGTGCCAGCAGTGAAGCGCTAATCGGCACCTCCTACGAGCAGTACTTC. Protein sequence: CASSEALIGTSYEQYF.

The rearrangement links TRBV5-1 to TRBJ1-2; D is unresolved. The CDR3 covers 12 residues. Germline V gene sequence: CDR1 SGHRS, CDR2 YFSETQ. The germline V and J ends were trimmed by 3 bases and 5 bases, with 8 bases remaining between them. For the CDR3, the DNA is TGCGCCAGCAGCTCGGTCGCGTATGGCTACACCTTC. This sequence encodes CASSSVAYGYTF. The entire variable domain, with the rest obtained from reference TRBV5-1 and TRBJ1-2, is as follows: KAGVTQTPRYLIKTRGQQVTLSCSPISGHRSVSWYQQTPGQGLQFLFEYFSETQRNKGNFPGRFSGRQFSNSRSEMNVSTLELGDSALYLCASSSVAYGYTFGSGTRLTVV.

This chain links TRBV15 with TRBJ2-7; 7 nucleotides line up with TRBD1. Germline V gene lookup returns CDR1 LNHNV and CDR2 YYDKDF (reference sequence). The J segment lost 3 bases and the V segment lost 1 base, leaving 15 bases of the junction unmatched. The CDR3 consists of 18 residues. The CDR3 loop is CATSRAGRLYRGSYEQYF. DNA for the CDR3: TGTGCCACCAGCAGAGCGGGCCGTTTGTACAGGGGAAGCTACGAGCAGTACTTC.

This chain joins TRBV7-9 and TRBJ1-1; D call uncertain. CDR3 length equals 14 residues. Germline V CDR1 and CDR2: SEHNR, FQNEAQ (reference sequence). Trimming left V 1 base short and J 6 bases short, with 12 bases between. The CDR3 nucleotides are TGTGCCAGCAGCTTAGAATTCGCGAGTTCTGAAGCTTTCTTT. Translating it yields CASSLEFASSEAFF.

In its sample, this clone was seen a few times. The V and J genes are TRBV20-1 and TRBJ2-2, with unresolved D. The CDR3 has 11 amino acids. Germline V gene data show CDR1 as DFQATT and CDR2 as SNEGSKA (reference sequence). V lost 6 bases to trimming and J lost 7 bases, with 9 bases between them. DNA of the CDR3: TGCAGTGCAGCATTGCTCGGGGAGCTGTTTTTT. As protein: CSAALLGELFF.

This chain uses TRBV13 with TRBJ1-1; 10 bases agree with TRBD1. Trimming took 5 bases from V and 7 from J; bases not matched to a gene: 13. Looked up from germline, CDR1 is PRHDT and CDR2 is FYEKMQ (reference sequence). There are 16 residues in the CDR3. The CDR3 DNA is TGTGCCAGCAGCGGGATGGGACAGGGGAGGGGGTTTGAAGCTTTCTTT. Its protein product is CASSGMGQGRGFEAFF.

This clone was seen more than once but under ten times. The chain is built from TRBV5-6 and TRBJ2-5; D possibly corresponds to TRBD2 (6 bases). V shed 6 bases and J shed 0 bases, with 12 bases lying between them. The CDR3 has 14 residues. CDR1 and CDR2 from the germline V gene are SGHDT and YYEEEE. Written as DNA, the CDR3 is TGTGCCAGCACGTCGGGACTGTACCAAGAGACCCAGTACTTC. Its protein product is CASTSGLYQETQYF.

This chain joins TRBV11-2 and TRBJ2-7, with a possible D match to TRBD1 (6 bases). V was clipped by 5 bases and J by 3 bases, with 17 bases between them. The CDR3 loop spans 15 amino acids. CDR1 and CDR2 from the germline V gene are SGHAT and FQNNGV. In DNA form, the CDR3 reads TGTGCCAGCAGCGCCACCAGGGGCTCCTTCTACGAGCAGTACTTC. Translation gives CASSATRGSFYEQYF.

V usage is TRBV28 and J usage is TRBJ1-5; the D is unclear. Germline V gene lookup returns CDR1 MDHEN and CDR2 SYDVKM. The CDR3 totals 11 residues. The V end lost 6 bases, the J end lost 4 bases, and 4 bases lay between the germline ends. CDR3 in DNA: TGTGCCAGCAGGGGTAATCAGCCCCAGCATTTT. Amino acid sequence: CASRGNQPQHF.

By share, this clone counts as medium-sized. A junction boundary mismatches the germline segment, possibly from a read error. The rearrangement joins TRBV2 to TRBJ2-2; D may be TRBD1 (5 bases). Per germline, CDR1 SNHLY and CDR2 FYNNEI. This CDR3 spans 13 amino acids. The CDR3 is CAGRAPYPGELFF. The CDR3 DNA reads TGTGCCGGCAGGGCCCCTTACCCCGGGGAGCTGTTTTTT.

This chain uses TRBV4-3 with TRBJ1-4; D unresolved. The V and J ends lost 7 bases and 1 base respectively, with 19 bases between them. There are 17 residues in the CDR3. CDR1 and CDR2 from the germline V gene are LGHNA and YSLEER. CDR3 sequence (DNA): TGCGCCAGCACTCCCGGACCCAGGCGGAGAACTAATGAAAAACTGTTTTTT. This encodes CASTPGPRRRTNEKLFF.

The rearrangement links TRBV5-5 to TRBJ1-3; D not resolved. Trimming removed 6 bases from V and 4 bases from J, with 14 bases in between. The CDR3 is made up of 14 amino acids. From germline, CDR1 is SGHKS and CDR2 YYEKEE (reference sequence). CDR3 sequence: CASKATIGGNTIYF. For the CDR3, the DNA is TGTGCCAGCAAGGCAACAATCGGAGGAAACACCATATATTTT.

This clone was seen only once. In DNA, the CDR3 is TGTGCCAGCAGCGTAGTCCATTACGAGCAGTACTTC. This codes for CASSVVHYEQYF. The chain joins TRBV7-9 to TRBJ2-7; D is undetermined. CDR1 and CDR2 (germline): SEHNR, FQNEAQ (reference sequence). Trimming left V 5 bases short and J 4 bases short, with 9 bases between. The CDR3 is 12 amino acids.

The chain uses TRBV5-4 and TRBJ2-7; D might be TRBD1 or TRBD2, each matching 5 bases. The CDR3 spans 13 residues. Germline loops: CDR1 SGHNT, CDR2 YYREEE (reference sequence). With 0 bases removed from V and 6 bases from J, the gap between germline ends came to 10 bases. DNA of the CDR3: TGTGCCAGCAGCTTGGTTGGGGGAGTCGAGCAGTACTTC. This encodes CASSLVGGVEQYF.

This rearrangement joins TRBV10-3 to TRBJ2-5; 7 nucleotides match TRBD2. Germline CDR1 ENHRY, CDR2 SYGVKD. There are 18 residues in the CDR3. V was clipped by 4 bases and J by 2 bases; unmatched bases: 16. The CDR3 loop reads CAISAGPGDLRGQETQYF. The DNA of the CDR3 is TGTGCCATCAGTGCGGGACCGGGGGATCTGCGGGGGCAAGAGACCCAGTACTTC.

This chain links TRBV6-5 with TRBJ1-5, with D uncertain. Germline loops: CDR1 MNHEY, CDR2 SVGAGI. This CDR3 comprises 15 residues. Between the trimmed V and J ends, which lost 5 bases and 0 bases, there was a span of 11 bases. The CDR3 coding sequence is TGTGCCAGCAGTGTCTTCTATAATAGCAATCAGCCCCAGCATTTT. Protein product: CASSVFYNSNQPQHF.

The rearrangement joins TRBV21-1 to TRBJ2-5. TRBV21-1 is labeled a pseudogene. This CDR3 spans 14 amino acids. The CDR3 reads CASSKGRPHGTQYF. As DNA, the CDR3 is TGTGCCAGCAGCAAGGGACGCCCACACGGTACCCAGTACTTC.

The chain has TRBV19 and TRBJ2-1, with TRBD2 identical over 8 bases. The CDR3 has 15 amino acids. The V and J ends lost 2 bases and 5 bases, in that order; junction bases with no gene match: 5. Germline V lookup: CDR1 LNHDA, CDR2 SQIVND (reference sequence). The CDR3: CASSIYSGINNEQFF. The DNA of the CDR3 is TGTGCCAGTAGTATATATAGCGGGATTAACAATGAGCAGTTCTTC. The complete variable domain, with remaining parts taken from reference TRBV19 and TRBJ2-1, reads DGGITQSPKYLFRKEGQNVTLSCEQNLNHDAMYWYRQDPGQGLRLIYYSQIVNDFQKGDIAEGYSVSREKKESFPLTVTSAQKNPTAFYLCASSIYSGINNEQFFGPGTRLTVL.

This clone appeared a single time. This chain uses TRBV6-1 with TRBJ2-7, with 9 nucleotides matching TRBD1. The V and J ends lost 6 bases and 5 bases, in that order; junction bases with no gene match: 5. Germline V lookup: CDR1 MNHNS, CDR2 SASEGT. CDR3 length: 13 amino acids. The CDR3 coding sequence is TGTGCCAGCAGGAAGACAGGGGGAGACGAGCAGTACTTC. Protein product: CASRKTGGDEQYF.

The rearrangement uses TRBV19 and TRBJ1-3; tentative D call: TRBD1 (6 bases). V dropped 6 bases and J dropped 0 bases, with 15 bases sitting between them. Looked up from germline, CDR1 is LNHDA and CDR2 is SQIVND (reference sequence). This CDR3 spans 16 amino acids. CDR3 sequence: CASRSQTGTSGNTIYF. CDR3 DNA sequence: TGTGCCAGTAGGAGCCAAACAGGGACCTCTGGAAACACCATATATTTT.

V gene TRBV6-5 combines with J gene TRBJ1-5, with D possibly TRBD1 on 6 matching bases. CDR3 length equals 13 residues. The germline CDR1 and CDR2 sequences are MNHEY and SVGAGI. Trimming pared 6 bases from V and 3 bases from J, leaving 9 bases between. DNA of the CDR3: TGTGCCAGCAGCCAGGGGTACAATCAGCCCCAGCATTTT. Its protein product is CASSQGYNQPQHF.

This chain links TRBV19 with TRBJ1-5; perhaps TRBD1 as D (6 bases). CDR1 is LNHDA and CDR2 is SQIVND in the germline V gene (reference sequence). V was trimmed by 6 bases and J by 7 bases, leaving 19 bases between them. This CDR3 contains 15 residues. The CDR3, as DNA: TGTGCCAGTAGCACAGGGACTCTGCAACGGCAGCCCCAGCATTTT. Amino acid sequence: CASSTGTLQRQPQHF.

The chain joins TRBV5-6 to TRBJ2-7; either TRBD1 or TRBD2 may fit D (5 bases each). Trimming shortened V by 3 bases and J by 4 bases, and 17 bases separated the two germline ends. Germline CDR1 reads SGHDT; CDR2 reads YYEEEE. The CDR3 contains 15 residues. The CDR3 coding sequence is TGTGCCAGCAGCTGGACCGGGACCGCTTTATACGAGCAGTACTTC. Translating gives CASSWTGTALYEQYF.

The V gene is TRBV2, the J gene TRBJ2-3, with D unresolved. CDR1 SNHLY and CDR2 FYNNEI come from the germline V gene. The CDR3 runs 17 residues. Trimming took 9 bases from V and 7 from J, leaving 29 bases between them. CDR3 amino acids: CASKSLLKKEGRHTQYF. CDR3 nucleotide sequence: TGTGCCAGTAAATCCCTCCTTAAAAAGGAAGGAAGGCATACGCAGTATTTT.

V and J are TRBV15 and TRBJ2-3, with D perhaps matching TRBD2 (7 bases). Germline V gives CDR1 LNHNV, CDR2 YYDKDF (reference sequence). Trimming cost V 0 bases and J 2 bases, with 9 bases left between them. CDR3 length: 15 residues. The DNA of the CDR3 is TGTGCCACCAGCAGAGAAGGGGGGGTCACAGATACGCAGTATTTT. The encoded protein is CATSREGGVTDTQYF. The entire variable domain, with the rest obtained from reference TRBV15 and TRBJ2-3, is as follows: DAMVIQNPRYQVTQFGKPVTLSCSQTLNHNVMYWYQQKSSQAPKLLFHYYDKDFNNEADTPDNFQSRRPNTSFCFLDIRSPGLGDTAMYLCATSREGGVTDTQYFGPGTRLTVL.

This chain connects TRBV10-3 to TRBJ2-1; D not certain. Germline CDR1 ENHRY, CDR2 SYGVKD. Trimming cost V 0 bases and J 10 bases, with 22 bases left between them. The length of the CDR3 is 17 residues. The CDR3 protein is CAISESKGRRSVPEQFF. CDR3 coding DNA: TGTGCCATCAGTGAGTCGAAGGGAAGGCGGTCGGTACCGGAGCAGTTCTTC.

The CDR3 DNA follows: TGTGCCATCGGGACTAGCGGGAGTAGTTCCTACGAGCAGTACTTC. Its protein product is CAIGTSGSSSYEQYF. This chain uses TRBV7-2 with TRBJ2-7; 14 bases are shared with TRBD2. The CDR3 is 15 amino acids. The V and J ends lost 10 bases and 1 base, in that order; junction bases with no gene match: 6. Looked up from germline, CDR1 is SGHTA and CDR2 is FQGNSA.

The chain recombines TRBV4-2 with TRBJ2-2, with D hard to call. CDR1 and CDR2 (germline): LGHNA, YNFKEQ. V dropped 5 bases and J dropped 6 bases, with 10 bases sitting between them. The CDR3 is 13 residues long. The CDR3 nucleotides are TGTGCCAGCAGCTCCCTGGTCCCCGGGGAGCTGTTTTTT. Its protein product is CASSSLVPGELFF.

The V call is TRBV2, the J call TRBJ1-5; 9 bases align to TRBD1. The CDR3 consists of 15 residues. Germline assignment: CDR1 SNHLY and CDR2 FYNNEI. The V gene end was trimmed by 5 bases and the J gene end by 4 bases; junction bases not matched to a gene: 6. The CDR3 loop reads CASSLGQGKNQPQHF. The CDR3 region has the DNA TGTGCCAGCAGTCTTGGACAGGGGAAGAATCAGCCCCAGCATTTT.

The chain recombines TRBV28 with TRBJ2-7; the match to TRBD1 covers 7 bases. Germline V gene data show CDR1 as MDHEN and CDR2 as SYDVKM. The CDR3 contains 14 residues. V gave up 7 bases and J gave up 3 bases; unmatched junction bases: 9. The CDR3 sequence: CASNPGQSFYEQYF. CDR3 DNA sequence: TGTGCCAGCAACCCGGGACAGTCCTTCTACGAGCAGTACTTC. Based on the CDR3 plus reference TRBV28 and TRBJ2-7, the full variable domain is DVKVTQSSRYLVKRTGEKVFLECVQDMDHENMFWYRQDPGLGLRLIYFSYDVKMKEKGDIPEGYSVSREKKERFSLILESASTNQTSMYLCASNPGQSFYEQYFGPGTRLTVT.